Below, 5 T cell receptor beta chains from the same sample are listed, as sequenced in a study of post-analysis software for immune sequencing data. Study-wide findings and caveats: Five or six TRBV segments (TRBV5-6, TRBV5-1 and TRBV20-1 among them) occurred more frequently in patients than in controls.

These receptors have no identified antigens. Tagging with unique molecular identifiers was a feature of the TCR beta cDNA libraries. MiXCR, applied by TCRdb to the PCR reads, yields one record per CDR3 protein. The sample includes some 370,000 distinct CDR3 sequences, around 37% of them seen just once. The specimen was blood. The receptors shown here come from a girl under 18 with multiple sclerosis.

A few counts support this clonotype. This sequence joins TRBV5-1 and TRBJ2-3, with D maybe TRBD2 (6 bases). Trimming took off 0 bases at V and 4 bases at J, with 12 bases between the two ends. CDR1 is SGHRS and CDR2 is YFSETQ in the germline V gene. The length of the CDR3 is 15 residues. This chain's CDR3 is CASSLAWGGADTQYF. As DNA, the CDR3 is TGCGCCAGCAGCTTGGCCTGGGGAGGCGCAGATACGCAGTATTTT. The variable domain in full, with the rest retrieved from reference TRBV5-1 and TRBJ2-3, is KAGVTQTPRYLIKTRGQQVTLSCSPISGHRSVSWYQQTPGQGLQFLFEYFSETQRNKGNFPGRFSGRQFSNSRSEMNVSTLELGDSALYLCASSLAWGGADTQYFGPGTRLTVL.

The V call is TRBV20-1, the J call TRBJ2-1, with TRBD1 matching 8 bases. Germline assignment: CDR1 DFQATT and CDR2 SNEGSKA (reference sequence). The V gene end was trimmed by 2 bases and the J gene end by 5 bases; junction bases not matched to a gene: 8. The CDR3 contains 15 residues. CDR3: CSARKTGTGHNEQFF. CDR3 in DNA: TGCAGTGCTAGAAAAACCGGGACAGGACACAATGAGCAGTTCTTC.

This clonotype has just a few counts. V and J are TRBV20-1 and TRBJ2-1, with 8 bases aligning to TRBD2. This CDR3 contains 14 residues. V dropped 6 bases and J dropped 4; count of bases not matched to a gene: 8. From germline, CDR1 is DFQATT and CDR2 SNEGSKA (reference sequence). Written as DNA, the CDR3 is TGCAGTGCCTCGGGGGGGGCGCGTTACAATGAGCAGTTCTTC. Residues: CSASGGARYNEQFF.

The table lists this clonotype with a few counts. The gene calls are TRBV20-1 and TRBJ1-1; unclear D gene. Germline V lookup: CDR1 DFQATT, CDR2 SNEGSKA (reference sequence). V was clipped by 1 base and J by 3 bases, with 12 bases between them. The CDR3 is 14 amino acids. As DNA, the CDR3 is TGCAGTGCTAGAGGGGCCGGACGGTACACTGAAGCTTTCTTT. Translation gives CSARGAGRYTEAFF.

The V call is TRBV20-1, the J call TRBJ2-3; TRBD1 matches 8 bases. Germline assignment: CDR1 DFQATT and CDR2 SNEGSKA (reference sequence). Losses at the gene ends were 4 bases for V and 2 bases for J; bases not matched to a gene: 5. The CDR3 is made up of 14 amino acids. CDR3 nucleotide sequence: TGCAGTGCTAACAGGGGGGCCTACACAGATACGCAGTATTTT. This sequence encodes CSANRGAYTDTQYF.